These 4 T cell receptor beta chains were all obtained from the same sample, sequenced in a study of T cells in localized non-small cell lung cancer. Here immunoSEQ multiplex PCR was the method, and the copy in TCRdb shows in-frame clones only, minus some. The repertoire holds 90,000 to 95,000 clones, with 87% as singletons. The source material was peripheral blood, sampled before any cancer treatment. These receptors all stem from a man aged 35-75 years with stage I squamous cell lung carcinoma.

The chain joins TRBV2 to TRBJ1-1; 7 bases match TRBD1. V dropped 2 bases and J dropped 5; count of bases not matched to a gene: 2. Germline assignment: CDR1 SNHLY and CDR2 FYNNEI. The CDR3 sequence is 13 residues long. CDR3 sequence reads: CASSEQQGTEAFF. In DNA, the CDR3 is TGTGCCAGCAGTGAACAACAGGGGACTGAAGCTTTCTTT.

The genes are TRBV5-8 and TRBJ2-1; D remains ambiguous. Trimming took 6 bases from V and 10 from J, leaving 11 bases between them. CDR3 length: 11 amino acids. Germline assignment: CDR1 SGHTS and CDR2 YDEGEE. The DNA of the CDR3 is TGTGCCAGCACCTTCCGGGCGGAGCAGTTCTTC. Protein sequence: CASTFRAEQFF.

The rearrangement uses TRBV28 and TRBJ2-1; D unresolved. Germline values: CDR1 MDHEN, CDR2 SYDVKM. The CDR3 contains 13 residues. V lost 3 bases and J 9 bases, leaving 12 bases between the germline ends. CDR3 sequence: CASSLVAPFEQFF. The DNA for the CDR3 is TGTGCCAGCAGTTTGGTGGCACCTTTTGAGCAGTTCTTC.

This clone showed up just once. This chain links TRBV7-9 with TRBJ1-3; D remains ambiguous. CDR1 and CDR2 (germline): SEHNR, FQNEAQ (reference sequence). The CDR3 totals 17 residues. The V gene lost 11 bases and the J gene lost 1 base, with 24 bases spanning the gap. The CDR3 DNA sequence: TGTGCCTCGGGCAGGCCCGCTACCCAATCATCTGGAAACACCATATATTTT. Its protein is CASGRPATQSSGNTIYF.